This record looks at one T cell receptor (beta chain) sequence and its context. Its antigen is undetermined. A fixed DNA input of around 0.35 ug was used per bulk PBMC sample. Using immunoSEQ multiplex PCR, the repertoire was profiled, and TCRdb retains in-frame clones only, with some absent. The data show a few thousand clones, with around 84% seen just once and approximately 15% held by the top ten. The sample's time point: pre-treatment baseline. Blood was drawn before treatment and at week 3 after checkpoint blockade. This record comes from a study of blood T cell dynamics during melanoma immunotherapy. Study overall: Metastatic melanoma patients received first-line pembrolizumab or nivolumab plus ipilimumab.

Study results and limitations: Unlike progressors, later disease-control patients had W3 repertoires gaining clonality or diversity.

This CDR3 has 15 residues. Germline V CDR1 and CDR2: WSHSY, SAAADI. The V end was cut by 6 bases, the J end by 7 bases, with 16 bases between. The source material was blood, sampled from a patient treated with checkpoint blockade. This chain connects TRBV10-2 to TRBJ1-6; D is perhaps TRBD1 (6 bases). This sequence originates from a human donor with melanoma. This CDR3 is CASRLQGVGNSPLHF. CDR3 DNA: TGCGCCAGCAGACTACAGGGAGTCGGGAATTCACCCCTCCACTTT.